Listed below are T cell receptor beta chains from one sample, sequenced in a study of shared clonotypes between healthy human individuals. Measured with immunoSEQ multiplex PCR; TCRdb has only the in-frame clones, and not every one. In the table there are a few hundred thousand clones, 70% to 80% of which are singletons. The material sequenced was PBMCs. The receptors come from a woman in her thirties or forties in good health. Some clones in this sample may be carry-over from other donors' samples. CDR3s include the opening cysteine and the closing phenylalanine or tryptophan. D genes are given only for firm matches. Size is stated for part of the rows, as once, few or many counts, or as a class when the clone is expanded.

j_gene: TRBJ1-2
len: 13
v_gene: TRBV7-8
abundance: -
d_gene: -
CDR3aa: CASSFGQNYGYTF

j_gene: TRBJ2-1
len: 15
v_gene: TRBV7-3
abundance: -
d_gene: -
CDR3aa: CASSLWVGVGNEQFF

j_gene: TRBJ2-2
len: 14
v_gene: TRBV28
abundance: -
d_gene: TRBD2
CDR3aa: CASSRLAGTGELFF

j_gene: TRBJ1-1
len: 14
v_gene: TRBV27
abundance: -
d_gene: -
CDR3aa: CASSAQVVGTEAFF

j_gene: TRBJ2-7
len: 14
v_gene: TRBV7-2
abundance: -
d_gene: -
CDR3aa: CASSLRRVSYEQYF

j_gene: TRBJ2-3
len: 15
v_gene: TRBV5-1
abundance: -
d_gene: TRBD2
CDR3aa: CASSLELAGADTQYF

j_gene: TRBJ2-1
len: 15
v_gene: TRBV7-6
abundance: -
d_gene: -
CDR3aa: CASSLGGGSYNEQFF

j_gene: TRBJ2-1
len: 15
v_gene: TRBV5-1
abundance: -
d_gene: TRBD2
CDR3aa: CASRPTSGSGLEQFF

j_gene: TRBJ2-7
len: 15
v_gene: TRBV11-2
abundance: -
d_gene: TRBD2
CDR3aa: CASSPTGLGTYEQYF

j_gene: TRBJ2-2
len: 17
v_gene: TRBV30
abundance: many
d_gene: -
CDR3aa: CARGLPAGRANTGELFF

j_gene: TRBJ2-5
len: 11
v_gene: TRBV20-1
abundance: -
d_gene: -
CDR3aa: CSATDSETQYF

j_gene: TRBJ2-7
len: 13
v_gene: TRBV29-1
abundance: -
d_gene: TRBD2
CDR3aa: CSVQGTSVYEQYF

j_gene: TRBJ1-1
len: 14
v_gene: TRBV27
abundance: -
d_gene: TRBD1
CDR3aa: CASSSDRGNTEAFF

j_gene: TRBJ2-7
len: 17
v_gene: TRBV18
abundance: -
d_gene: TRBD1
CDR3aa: CASSPIRGRDISYEQYF

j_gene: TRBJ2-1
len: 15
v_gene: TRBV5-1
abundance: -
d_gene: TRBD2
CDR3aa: CASSPSGTSNLEQFF

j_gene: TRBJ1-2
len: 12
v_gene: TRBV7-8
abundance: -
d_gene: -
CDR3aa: CASSGQFSSYTF

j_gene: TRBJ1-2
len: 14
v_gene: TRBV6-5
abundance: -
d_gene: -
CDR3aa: CASSSELANYGYTF

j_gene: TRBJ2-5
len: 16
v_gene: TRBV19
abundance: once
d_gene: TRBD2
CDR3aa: CASSTGLAAGAETQYF